This TCR beta chain derives from a study of CD8 T cells in Susac syndrome. About this clonotype: The antigen remains undetermined.

The CDR3 extends over 12 amino acids. Germline loops: CDR1 DFQATT, CDR2 SNEGSKA (reference sequence). Trimming pared 2 bases from V and 6 bases from J, leaving 10 bases between. An amount of RNA that ranged from about 0.45 to 1 ug was reverse transcribed with random hexamers. The TCR beta CDR3 was amplified by immunoSEQ multiplex PCR across 54 Vbeta, 13 Jbeta. TCRdb reprocessed the immunoSEQ multiplex PCR reads with MiXCR, giving one entry per CDR3 protein. Counted here are some 220,000 distinct CDR3 sequences, 95% occurring once; the ten biggest clones make up 0.095%. The study sequenced TCR beta in blood CD8+ and CD4+ T cells. Relapsing-remitting disease, either stable or active, was present in the multiple sclerosis controls, who were treatment-naive patients. Study results and caveats: The study recognized that the number of individuals in its TCR sequencing and HLA analysis was relatively small.

Sequenced sample: CD4+ T cells from PBMCs. This clonotype was sampled from a human donor with multiple sclerosis. The genes are TRBV20-1 and TRBJ1-1; no reliable D call. The CDR3 DNA sequence: TGCAGTGCTAGATCGGGGTGGGCTGAAGCTTTCTTT. It specifies CSARSGWAEAFF.